Included here is one TCR beta chain sequence, with context. What it binds is unknown. This entry comes from a study of T cell responses to AZD1222 COVID-19 vaccine. Measured with immunoSEQ multiplex PCR; TCRdb has only the in-frame clones, and not every one. In the table there are about 100,000 clones, roughly 86% of which are singletons. Study findings and constraints: Spike-specific TCR breadth and depth were elevated following two AZD1222 doses. Reportedly, nearly half the spike-specific TCRs target unmutated variant regions. Baseline serostatus was positive in only a handful of AZD1222 recipients.

This clonotype originated in an adult in good health. This specimen was peripheral blood, taken on day 0 of MenACWY control vaccination.

The DNA of the CDR3 is TGTGCCAGCAGTGATTTGTTGGACAGCCTCCTAAATAATTCACCCCTCCACTTT. It translates to CASSDLLDSLLNNSPLHF. The chain recombines TRBV2 with TRBJ1-6; D is possibly TRBD1 (6 bases). CDR1 is SNHLY, CDR2 FYNNEI, per germline. The V gene lost 3 bases and the J gene lost 5 bases, with 20 bases spanning the gap. The CDR3 is 18 amino acids.